This passage covers 8 T cell receptor beta chains from one sample sequenced in a study of blood T cell repertoires in COVID-19. Here immunoSEQ multiplex PCR was the method, and the copy in TCRdb shows in-frame clones only, minus some. The table lists approximately 330,000 clones, just over 85% of them singletons. The specimen was PBMCs or T cells enriched from blood (not recorded which). Receptor source: a woman between 35 and 50 years old with acute COVID-19.

Here the CDR3 reads CASSFGGTRGSTGELFF. CDR3 DNA sequence: TGTGCCAGCAGCTTTGGGGGCACGCGGGGGAGCACCGGGGAGCTGTTTTTT. The J gene is TRBJ2-2, the V gene TRBV5-4, with TRBD2 as a possible D gene (7 bases). Per the germline V gene, CDR1 is SGHNT and CDR2 is YYREEE (reference sequence). There are 17 residues in the CDR3. V shed 2 bases and J shed 4 bases, with 18 bases lying between them. Filled out from reference TRBV5-4 and TRBJ2-2, the complete variable domain reads ETGVTQSPTHLIKTRGQQVTLRCSSQSGHNTVSWYQQALGQGPQFIFQYYREEENGRGNFPPRFSGLQFPNYSSELNVNALELDDSALYLCASSFGGTRGSTGELFFGEGSRLTVL.

This chain uses TRBV7-2 with TRBJ2-5, with TRBD1 as a possible D gene (7 bases). There are 15 residues in the CDR3. Germline CDR1 SGHTA, CDR2 FQGNSA. The V end was cut by 4 bases, the J end by 5 bases, with 17 bases between. Here the CDR3 DNA reads TGTGCCAGCAGCTACGCCAGGGGGGCCTGGGAGACCCAGTACTTC. Its translation is CASSYARGAWETQYF.

This chain connects TRBV18 to TRBJ2-1; 7 positions match TRBD1. This CDR3 has 14 residues. From germline, CDR1 is KGHSH and CDR2 LQKENI. Germline trimming cut 4 bases from V and 5 bases from J; bases unmatched to any gene: 5. The CDR3 coding sequence is TGTGCCAGCTCACAACGGGACAGCGACAATGAGCAGTTCTTC. This translates into CASSQRDSDNEQFF.

This sequence joins TRBV4-1 and TRBJ2-5; D is unresolved. CDR1 is MGHRA and CDR2 is YSYEKL in the germline V gene. The CDR3 consists of 13 residues. V gave up 3 bases and J gave up 1 base, with 6 bases separating them. DNA for the CDR3: TGCGCCAGCAGCCAGGCGGTCCAAGAGACCCAGTACTTC. Protein sequence: CASSQAVQETQYF.

The rearrangement joins TRBV5-4 to TRBJ2-3; TRBD2 agrees at 15 bases. Trimming cost V 0 bases and J 6 bases; bases outside gene matches: 2. CDR3 length: 16 amino acids. The germline gives CDR1 SGHNT, CDR2 YYREEE (reference sequence). In DNA form, the CDR3 reads TGTGCCAGCAGCTTGGCCGGGACTAGCGGGGGGGATACGCAGTATTTT. Translated: CASSLAGTSGGDTQYF.

CDR3 nucleotides: TGTGCCAGCAGCTTAGTGGGCACCCAGAACACTGAAGCTTTCTTT. Its protein product is CASSLVGTQNTEAFF. The chain recombines TRBV7-2 with TRBJ1-1, with unresolved D. Trimming shortened V by 1 base and J by 1 base, and 10 bases separated the two germline ends. This CDR3 region has 15 residues. The V gene's germline CDR1 is SGHTA and CDR2 FQGNSA.

The rearrangement joins TRBV18 to TRBJ2-1; 12 bases align to TRBD1. This CDR3 region has 18 residues. J gave up 8 bases and V 3 bases, and 14 bases lay outside the gene matches. Germline CDR1 reads KGHSH; CDR2 reads LQKENI. The CDR3 protein is CASSPGLLGTGGRDEQFF. For the CDR3, the DNA is TGTGCCAGCTCACCGGGGCTTTTAGGGACAGGGGGCCGGGATGAGCAGTTCTTC. The whole variable domain, filled in from reference TRBV18 and TRBJ2-1, reads NAGVMQNPRHLVRRRGQEARLRCSPMKGHSHVYWYRQLPEEGLKFMVYLQKENIIDESGMPKERFSAEFPKEGPSILRIQQVVRGDSAAYFCASSPGLLGTGGRDEQFFGPGTRLTVL.

V usage is TRBV19 and J usage is TRBJ1-2; 9 nucleotides line up with TRBD1. J gave up 7 bases and V 8 bases, and 11 bases lay outside the gene matches. The CDR3 loop spans 14 amino acids. CDR1 LNHDA and CDR2 SQIVND come from the germline V gene (reference sequence). The DNA for the CDR3 is TGTGCCAGTCGATTAGAGGACAGGGGTCGTGGCTACACCTTC. It codes for CASRLEDRGRGYTF. The full variable domain, in which reference TRBV19 and TRBJ1-2 provide the parts outside the CDR3, is DGGITQSPKYLFRKEGQNVTLSCEQNLNHDAMYWYRQDPGQGLRLIYYSQIVNDFQKGDIAEGYSVSREKKESFPLTVTSAQKNPTAFYLCASRLEDRGRGYTFGSGTRLTVV.